Shown below are 5 T cell receptor beta chains from a single sample sequenced in a study of shared clonotypes between healthy human individuals. The repertoire was sequenced with immunoSEQ multiplex PCR; TCRdb's copy has only in-frame clones and lacks some. The table records some 1,100,000 clones, about 80% of them present only once. The specimen was memory CD4+ T cells from PBMCs. Subset: CD45RA-negative fraction. The source of these receptors is a man between 18 and 35 years old in good health. Some clones in this sample may be carry-over from other donors' samples.

The chain carries TRBV19 and TRBJ2-3; no definite D call. Per the germline V gene, CDR1 is LNHDA and CDR2 is SQIVND (reference sequence). This CDR3 has 14 residues. Trimming took off 6 bases at V and 8 bases at J, with 18 bases between the two ends. The CDR3 coding sequence is TGTGCCAGTAGGGAAGGTTTACATGGCACTACGCAGTATTTT. Its translation is CASREGLHGTTQYF.

J is TRBJ2-7 and V is TRBV5-4, with D possibly being TRBD1 (6 bases). Per the germline V gene, CDR1 is SGHNT and CDR2 is YYREEE (reference sequence). The V and J ends lost 4 bases and 3 bases respectively, with 14 bases between them. The length of the CDR3 is 14 residues. The CDR3 nucleotides are TGTGCCAGCAGCCCGACCGGGACAAACTACGAGCAGTACTTC. Protein sequence: CASSPTGTNYEQYF.

V gene TRBV6-1 combines with J gene TRBJ2-7; 7 bases line up with TRBD2. CDR3 size: 12 residues. V shed 5 bases and J 7 bases; nucleotides not matched to a gene: 5. Germline CDR1 is MNHNS and CDR2 is SASEGT. CDR3 DNA sequence: TGTGCCAGCAGTCAGCGGCGGGGGGAGCAGTACTTC. This encodes CASSQRRGEQYF.

In this sample, this clone turned up many times. The chain uses TRBV5-4 and TRBJ2-1; 11 nucleotides align to TRBD1. V lost 3 bases and J lost 9; bases outside the gene matches: 8. The CDR3 has 15 residues. Germline V lookup: CDR1 SGHNT, CDR2 YYREEE (reference sequence). CDR3 sequence reads: CASSSGQGALIEQFF. Here the CDR3 DNA reads TGTGCCAGCAGCTCAGGACAGGGGGCGCTTATTGAGCAGTTCTTC.

This chain links TRBV30 with TRBJ2-7; possibly TRBD1 or TRBD2 for D (6 bases each). Trimming removed 6 bases from V and 5 bases from J, with 14 bases in between. CDR3 length equals 12 residues. Germline CDR1 and CDR2: GTSNPN and SVGIG (reference sequence). CDR3 sequence: CACSGGPNEQYF. CDR3 nucleotide sequence: TGTGCCTGCTCTGGGGGGCCCAACGAGCAGTACTTC. Filled out from reference TRBV30 and TRBJ2-7, the complete variable domain reads SQTIHQWPATLVQPVGSPLSLECTVEGTSNPNLYWYRQAAGRGLQLLFYSVGIGQISSEVPQNLSASRPQDRQFILSSKKLLLSDSGFYLCACSGGPNEQYFGPGTRLTVT.